Each of the 10 T cell receptor beta chains below was sequenced from the same sample in a study of blood T cell repertoires in COVID-19. Assay: immunoSEQ multiplex PCR; the TCRdb copy retains only in-frame clones and omits some. This repertoire shows 350,000 or so clones, nearly 90% found once; its top ten account for approximately 6.2%. Sequenced input: peripheral blood. Every receptor here comes from a man aged 18 to 30 with active or convalescent COVID-19.

This clone was found once. This chain links TRBV4-2 with TRBJ1-6; D is possibly TRBD1 (5 bases). This CDR3 has 15 amino acids. The germline V gene has CDR1 LGHNA and CDR2 YNFKEQ. Between the trimmed V and J ends, which lost 3 bases and 7 bases, there was a span of 13 bases. CDR3 sequence (DNA): TGTGCCAGCAGCCAGGGACTAGACAGAAATTCACCCCTCCACTTT. Translated, it gives CASSQGLDRNSPLHF.

The genes are TRBV5-1 and TRBJ2-1, with TRBD2 matching over 14 bases. This CDR3 has 18 residues. Trimming cost V 4 bases and J 5 bases; bases outside gene matches: 11. Looked up from germline, CDR1 is SGHRS and CDR2 is YFSETQ. The CDR3 nucleotides are TGCGCCAGCAGCGCGGGACTAGCGGGAGCTCAGGGACACAATGAGCAGTTCTTC. Residues: CASSAGLAGAQGHNEQFF.

The chain uses TRBV27 and TRBJ1-2; D call uncertain. CDR3 length: 14 residues. Germline CDR1 is MNHEY and CDR2 is SMNVEV (reference sequence). Trimming pared 7 bases from V and 6 bases from J, leaving 18 bases between. CDR3 sequence: CASTSRSLRDGYTF. The CDR3 nucleotides read TGTGCCAGCACCTCCCGGAGCCTACGGGATGGCTACACCTTC.

The chain recombines TRBV19 with TRBJ1-2, with D possibly being TRBD1 (6 bases). Per germline, CDR1 LNHDA and CDR2 SQIVND (reference sequence). V lost 5 bases to trimming and J lost 4 bases, with 20 bases between them. The CDR3 extends over 16 amino acids. The DNA of the CDR3 is TGTGCCAGTAGTGAACGTTGGACAGACCTTATCTATGGCTACACCTTC. As protein: CASSERWTDLIYGYTF.

The chain uses TRBV19 and TRBJ1-5; D may be TRBD1 (5 bases). This CDR3 has 14 amino acids. V lost 3 bases, J lost 4 bases, and 10 bases lay in between. Per germline, CDR1 LNHDA and CDR2 SQIVND (reference sequence). CDR3: CASSIAGRNQPQHF. For the CDR3, the DNA is TGTGCCAGTAGTATCGCAGGGAGGAATCAGCCCCAGCATTTT.

This clone came up a few times. This chain joins TRBV2 and TRBJ2-2, with 10 positions matching TRBD1. Germline lookup yields CDR1 SNHLY and CDR2 FYNNEI. This CDR3 is 14 amino acids long. The V gene end was trimmed by 11 bases and the J gene end by 4 bases; junction bases not matched to a gene: 7. CDR3 sequence: CAGRQGAGTGELFF. The CDR3 bases are TGTGCCGGGAGACAGGGGGCGGGCACCGGGGAGCTGTTTTTT.

The rearrangement uses TRBV29-1 and TRBJ2-5; the D is unclear. The CDR3 is 11 amino acids. Trimming left V 5 bases short and J 5 bases short, with 9 bases between. The germline V gene encodes CDR1 SQVTM and CDR2 ANQGSEA. The CDR3 DNA reads as TGCAGCGTTTACCATCGGGAGACCCAGTACTTC. This gives the protein CSVYHRETQYF.

The V and J genes are TRBV25-1 and TRBJ1-3; the D gene is possibly TRBD1 (5 bases). The CDR3 is 16 amino acids. CDR1 is MGHDK and CDR2 is SYGVNS in the germline V gene. The V end lost 0 bases, the J end lost 0 bases, and 9 bases lay between the germline ends. DNA for the CDR3: TGTGCCAGCAGTGAATACGGGGGGGGCTCTGGAAACACCATATATTTT. It codes for CASSEYGGGSGNTIYF.

The chain has TRBV4-2 and TRBJ2-1, with 8 bases matching TRBD1. This CDR3 has 17 residues. Germline V CDR1 and CDR2: LGHNA, YNFKEQ. V lost 2 bases, J lost 8 bases, and 14 bases stayed unmatched. The CDR3 reads CASSQTSTGGFFDEQFF. CDR3 bases: TGTGCCAGCAGCCAAACCTCTACAGGGGGTTTTTTCGATGAGCAGTTCTTC.

The chain combines TRBV24-1 with TRBJ1-5; 9 bases match TRBD1. The J segment lost 7 bases and the V segment lost 1 base, leaving 1 base of the junction unmatched. The germline CDR1 and CDR2 sequences are KGHDR and SFDVKD. This CDR3 is built from 14 residues. The CDR3 loop is CATSDFGTGQPQHF. CDR3 DNA: TGTGCCACCAGTGATTTTGGGACAGGGCAGCCCCAGCATTTT.